Included here is one T cell receptor (beta chain) sequence, with context. There is no known antigen for this receptor. No much larger clonotype is one base removed from it; base qualities were not supplied. V trim: 5 bases; J trim: 3 bases; unmatched bases: 12. The CDR3, cysteine through phenylalanine, is 16 amino acids long. The DNA shown is the 48-base CDR3, in frame from base 1. The method behind the library was 5' RACE. TCRdb shows the sequencer as Illumina HiSeq 2000. Template switching added a universal primer binding site, and the final cDNA carried a unique molecular identifier that allowed TCR cDNA molecules to be counted accurately. Specific primers in the conserved constant-segment region were used to synthesize first-strand cDNA for TCR alpha and beta chains. To control for contamination, each cDNA library was double barcoded with a SMART-Mk sample barcode plus Illumina barcodes. TruSeq adapter sequences, together with Illumina sample barcodes, were added in two successive PCR steps. TCR alpha and beta cDNA libraries were sequenced on the Illumina HiSeq platform with custom primers. The published analysis was carried out like this. Raw reads were processed with MiGEC to extract unique molecular identifiers, and MiXCR was used to determine CDR3 positions. For each individual, recombination models were inferred using an EM algorithm with the repgenHMM and IGoR tools. Shared clonotype analysis was performed with the tcR package in R, normalizing sharing by the product of cloneset sizes. Out-of-frame nonproductive sequences were analyzed to study raw recombination free of thymic and clonal selection effects. The public reads were run again by TCRdb, first through fastp at Q25 and then through MiXCR, and only productive beta chains were kept. Identical CDR3 protein sequences are pooled into one entry, listed with their most common genes and DNA. The V and J calls here are based on TCRdb, not the publication. The sample has approximately 700,000 distinct CDR3 sequences on record, over 15% of them singletons. Roughly 13% of the sample is in the top ten clones.

This sample stems from a study of identical twins (TCRdb year 2016). Regarding the study in general: TCR alpha and beta repertoires from monozygotic twins, unrelated adults of various ages and cord blood were deep-sequenced to test whether fetal clonotypes persist. To rule out contamination, the twin experiments were replicated at different times with different library preparation protocols. What the research found in general, with its limitations: Fewer insertions were carried by abundant cord blood beta clonotypes, a similar but weaker trend appeared in young adult naive repertoires, and no such trend appeared in memory repertoires. The excess sharing between twins in beta out-of-frame sequences was weaker because fewer shared sequences reduced the signal-to-noise ratio. In monozygotic twins, recombination models systematically underestimated out-of-frame TCR alpha sharing, but the models matched the sharing seen between unrelated individuals. Because the same donors could not be followed over many years, the conclusions depended on cross-sectional statistical analysis. Compared with coincidental sharing between unrelated individuals, out-of-frame TCR alpha sequences shared between twins had an excess of sequences with low generation probability. Zero-insertion analyses could be partly confounded by invariant T cells such as MAIT and iNKT, though diverse VJ usage argued against such confounding for most clonotypes.

Every donor in the study was a healthy Caucasian. The twin cohort comprised three pairs of female monozygotic twins, all aged about 18 to 30 years. The RNA used for TCR libraries was isolated from peripheral blood mononuclear cells. In addition, the sample was reused for a study of T cells expressing NK-cell markers. The second study, in turn, reports: Three sorted T-cell subsets (CD3+CD56+NKG2C+, CD3+CD56+NKG2C- and CD3+CD56-NKG2C+) from fewer than 10 donors had their TCR beta-chain repertoires profiled. Seven of the eight sequenced donors were HCMV-seropositive and one was HCMV-seronegative. In several experiments an anti-gammadeltaTCR antibody was added to restrict sorting to alphabetaTCR-expressing T cells. In about six donors, the dominant CD3+CD56+NKG2C+ clonotypes were found to rank among the top 10 CD8+ clonotypes and to make up about 1.0-7.5% of CD8+ T cells. Those dominant clonotypes were again the most abundant among CD3+CD56-NKG2C+ cells in four donors, at roughly 25-60.1%. Whether the expanded NKG2C-expressing T cell clones were specific for HCMV antigens was left unclear. Randomly selected healthy volunteers, three men and five women, were used as the eight sequenced donors. A commercial ELISA kit detecting HCMV-specific IgG in serum was used to determine HCMV serostatus. Bulk peripheral blood T-cell repertoires were additionally sequenced from unsorted PBMC for over 5 donors. MIGEC was used to demultiplex reads and group reads by UMI, and MiTCR was used to assemble and quantify clonotypes. Only TCR cDNA sequences supported by at least two reads were kept to exclude erroneous sequences. Downstream repertoire analysis used the tcR package, and clonotypes were matched across fractions by CDR3 nucleotide sequence plus V segment. VDJmatch was used to annotate antigen specificity against VDJdb, with one amino acid substitution in CDR3 permitted.

The sequenced material came from PBMCs. The clonotype was recovered from a woman aged 18-29 years in good health. The chain joins TRBV12-3 or TRBV12-4 to TRBJ1-2; TRBD1 fits 7 bases in the junction. In nucleotides, the sequence is TGTGCCAGCAGTCCACCCCCGGGACAGCAATACTATGGCTACACCTTC. The encoded protein is CASSPPPGQQYYGYTF.